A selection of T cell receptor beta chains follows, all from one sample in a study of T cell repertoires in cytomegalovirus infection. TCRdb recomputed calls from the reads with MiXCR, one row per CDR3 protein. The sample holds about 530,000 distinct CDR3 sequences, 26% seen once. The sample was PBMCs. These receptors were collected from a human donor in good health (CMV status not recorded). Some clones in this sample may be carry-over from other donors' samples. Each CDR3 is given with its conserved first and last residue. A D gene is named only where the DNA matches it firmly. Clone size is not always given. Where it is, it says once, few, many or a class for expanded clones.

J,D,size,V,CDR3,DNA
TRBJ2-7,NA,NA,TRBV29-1,CSATGPGVMGEQYF,TGCAGCGCAACTGGGCCAGGGGTAATGGGCGAGCAGTACTTC
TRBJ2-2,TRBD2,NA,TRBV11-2,CASSRKTGTSGAGELFF,TGTGCCAGCAGCCGTAAGACTGGGACTAGCGGGGCCGGGGAGCTGTTTTTT
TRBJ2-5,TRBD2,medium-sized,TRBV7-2,CASSPTGTSGETQYF,TGTGCCAGCAGCCCTACCGGGACTAGCGGGGAGACCCAGTACTTC
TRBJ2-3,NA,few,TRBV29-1,CSVEESGTMADTQYF,TGCAGCGTTGAAGAATCGGGCACCATGGCAGATACGCAGTATTTT
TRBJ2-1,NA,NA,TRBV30,CAAATAGRRPYNEQFF,TGTGCCGCAGCCACAGCGGGCCGGAGACCCTACAATGAGCAGTTCTTC
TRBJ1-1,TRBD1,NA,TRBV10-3,CAISPGDRGVEAFF,TGTGCCATCTCGCCCGGGGACAGGGGGGTTGAAGCTTTCTTT
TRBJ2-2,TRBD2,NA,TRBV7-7,CASSATSGSAGELFF,TGTGCCAGCAGTGCAACTAGCGGGTCCGCCGGGGAGCTGTTTTTT
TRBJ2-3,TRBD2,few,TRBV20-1,CSARVPAGTSDTQYF,TGCAGTGCTAGAGTTCCAGCGGGGACCTCAGATACGCAGTATTTT
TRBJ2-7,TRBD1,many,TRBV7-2,CASSLAWGQGYEQYF,TGTGCCAGCAGCTTAGCGTGGGGACAGGGTTACGAGCAGTACTTC
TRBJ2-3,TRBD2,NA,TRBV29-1,CSAPGASGSSTDTQYF,TGCAGCGCTCCCGGGGCTAGCGGGAGTAGCACAGATACGCAGTATTTT
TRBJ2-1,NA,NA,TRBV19,CASSIGTPNEQFF,TGTGCCAGTAGTATCGGGACCCCCAATGAGCAGTTCTTC
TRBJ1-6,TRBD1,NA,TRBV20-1,CSARANRGSPLHF,TGCAGTGCTAGGGCTAACAGGGGCTCACCCCTCCACTTT
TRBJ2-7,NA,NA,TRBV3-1,CASSHDFPAIGYEQYF,TGTGCCAGCAGCCACGACTTCCCAGCGATAGGCTACGAGCAGTACTTC
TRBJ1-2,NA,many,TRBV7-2,CASSPGFWKGDYGYTF,TGTGCCAGCAGCCCCGGTTTTTGGAAGGGCGACTATGGCTACACCTTC
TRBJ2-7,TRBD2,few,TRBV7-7,CASRPIREGHEQYF,TGTGCCAGCAGGCCTATACGGGAGGGCCACGAGCAGTACTTC
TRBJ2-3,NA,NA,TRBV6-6,CASTESTVQDTQYF,TGTGCCAGCACTGAAAGTACGGTTCAAGATACGCAGTATTTT
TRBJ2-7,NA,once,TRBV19,CASSRDGDYEQYF,TGTGCCAGTTCCCGGGACGGAGACTACGAGCAGTACTTC
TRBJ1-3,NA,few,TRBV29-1,CSVGGSSSGNTIYF,TGCAGCGTTGGGGGGTCGAGCTCTGGAAACACCATATATTTT
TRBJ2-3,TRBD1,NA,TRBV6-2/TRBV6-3,CASRPDRGGTDTQYF,TGTGCCAGCAGACCTGACAGGGGTGGCACAGATACGCAGTATTTT
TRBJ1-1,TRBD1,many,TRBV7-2,CASSPYPLDRGTEAFF,TGTGCCAGCAGCCCCTATCCCCTCGACAGGGGGACTGAAGCTTTCTTT
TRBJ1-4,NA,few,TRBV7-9,CASSSRLGTNEKLFF,TGTGCCAGCAGCTCCAGGTTGGGCACTAATGAAAAACTGTTTTTT
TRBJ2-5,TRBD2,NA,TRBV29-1,CSVVSSGNQETQYF,TGCAGCGTTGTATCTAGCGGGAACCAAGAGACCCAGTACTTC
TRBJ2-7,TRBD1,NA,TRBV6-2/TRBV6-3,CASRNTGTGYFYEQYF,TGTGCCAGCAGGAATACCGGGACAGGGTATTTTTACGAGCAGTACTTC
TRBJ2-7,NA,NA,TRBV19,CASASEGHYEQYF,TGTGCCAGTGCAAGTGAAGGCCACTACGAGCAGTACTTC
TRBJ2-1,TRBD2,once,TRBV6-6,CASRTRLAGAYIYNEQFF,TGTGCCAGCAGAACAAGACTAGCGGGAGCCTACATCTACAATGAGCAGTTCTTC
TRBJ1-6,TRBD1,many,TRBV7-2,CASSLASGTGGSNNSPLHF,TGTGCCAGCAGCTTAGCGAGCGGGACAGGGGGCTCCAATAATTCACCCCTCCACTTT
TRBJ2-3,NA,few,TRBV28,CASAVSDTQYF,TGTGCCAGCGCAGTGAGCGATACGCAGTATTTT
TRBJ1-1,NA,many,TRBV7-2,CASSFVAGQMNTEAFF,TGTGCCAGCAGCTTCGTAGCCGGCCAGATGAACACTGAAGCTTTCTTT
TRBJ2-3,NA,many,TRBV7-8,CASSLNVYGDTQYF,TGTGCCAGCAGCCTTAATGTGTATGGAGATACGCAGTATTTT
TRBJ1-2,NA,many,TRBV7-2,CASSSLSGVSYGYTF,TGTGCCAGCAGCTCTCTTTCAGGGGTCTCCTATGGCTACACCTTC
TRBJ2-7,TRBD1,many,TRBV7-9,CASSTRTGYYEQYF,TGTGCCAGCAGCACGCGGACAGGGTACTACGAGCAGTACTTC
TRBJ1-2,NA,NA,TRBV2,CASRARTSLNYGYTF,TGTGCCAGCAGGGCTCGGACGTCCCTTAACTATGGCTACACCTTC
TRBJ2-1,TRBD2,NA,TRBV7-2,CASSPVLAAYNEQFF,TGTGCCAGCAGCCCCGTACTAGCGGCATACAATGAGCAGTTCTTC
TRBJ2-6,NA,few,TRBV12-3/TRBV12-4,CASRRQGSGANVLTF,TGTGCCAGCAGAAGGCAGGGCTCCGGGGCCAACGTCCTGACTTTC
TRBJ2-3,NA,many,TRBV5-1,CASSLGDTDTQYF,TGTGCCAGCAGCCTAGGTGACACAGATACGCAGTATTTT
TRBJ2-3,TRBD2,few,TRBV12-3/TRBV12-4,CASSRDYDTQYF,TGTGCCAGCAGTCGGGACTATGATACGCAGTATTTT